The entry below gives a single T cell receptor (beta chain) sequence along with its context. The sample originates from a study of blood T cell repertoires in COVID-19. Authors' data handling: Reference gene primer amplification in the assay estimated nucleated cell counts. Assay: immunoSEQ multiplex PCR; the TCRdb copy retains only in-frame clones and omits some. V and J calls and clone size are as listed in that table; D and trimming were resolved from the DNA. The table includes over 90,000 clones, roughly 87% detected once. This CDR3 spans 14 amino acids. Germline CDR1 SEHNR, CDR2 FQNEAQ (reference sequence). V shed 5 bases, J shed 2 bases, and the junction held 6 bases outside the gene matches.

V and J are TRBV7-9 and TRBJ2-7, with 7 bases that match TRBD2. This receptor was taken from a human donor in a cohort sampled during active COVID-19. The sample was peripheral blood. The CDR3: CASSRGLPTYEQYF. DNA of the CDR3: TGTGCCAGCAGCAGGGGACTACCAACCTACGAGCAGTACTTC.